The T cell receptor (beta chain) described here comes from a study of cytomegalovirus exposure and HLA in healthy donors. Germline V gene lookup returns CDR1 MDHEN and CDR2 SYDVKM. The CDR3 is 16 amino acids. Trimming removed 7 bases at V and 7 bases at J, with 25 bases between. Researchers ran the PCR with 60 Vbeta and 13 Jbeta primers. Some clones are missing from TCRdb's copy, which holds only in-frame ones; the method was immunoSEQ multiplex PCR. Of tens of thousands of clones listed, almost 85% are singletons. The sequenced sample consisted of PBMCs. J is TRBJ1-2 and V is TRBV28, with D perhaps matching TRBD1 (6 bases). The TCR comes from a man aged 45-65 years in good health and CMV-seronegative. DNA of the CDR3: TGTGCCAGCATCCACCGACAGGTCAAGTCCCTGAGTGGCTACACCTTC. Its protein is CASIHRQVKSLSGYTF.